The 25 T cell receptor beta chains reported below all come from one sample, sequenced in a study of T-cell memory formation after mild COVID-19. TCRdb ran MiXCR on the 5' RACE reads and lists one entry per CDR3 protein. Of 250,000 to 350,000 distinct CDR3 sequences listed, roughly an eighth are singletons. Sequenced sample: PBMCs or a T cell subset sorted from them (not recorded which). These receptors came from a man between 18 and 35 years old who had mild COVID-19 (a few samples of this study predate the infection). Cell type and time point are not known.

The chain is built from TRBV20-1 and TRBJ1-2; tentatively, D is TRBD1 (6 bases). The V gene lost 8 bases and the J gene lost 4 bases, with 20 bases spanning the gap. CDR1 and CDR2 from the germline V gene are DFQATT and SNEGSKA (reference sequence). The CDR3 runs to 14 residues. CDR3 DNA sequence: TGCAGTATGACCCCCCCTTCGACAGGCTATGGCTACACCTTC. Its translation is CSMTPPSTGYGYTF.

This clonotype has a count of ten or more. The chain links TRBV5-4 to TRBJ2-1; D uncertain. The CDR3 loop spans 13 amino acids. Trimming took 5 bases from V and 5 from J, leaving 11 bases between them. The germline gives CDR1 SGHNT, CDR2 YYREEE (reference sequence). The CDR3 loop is CASRLRVDNEQFF. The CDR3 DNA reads TGTGCCAGCAGGCTCCGAGTCGACAATGAGCAGTTCTTC.

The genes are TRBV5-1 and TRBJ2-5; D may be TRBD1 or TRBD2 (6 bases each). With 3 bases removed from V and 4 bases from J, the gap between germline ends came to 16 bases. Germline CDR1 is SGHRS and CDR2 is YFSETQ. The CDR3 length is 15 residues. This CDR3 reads CASSWQGTEGETQYF. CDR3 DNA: TGCGCCAGCAGCTGGCAGGGGACTGAGGGAGAGACCCAGTACTTC.

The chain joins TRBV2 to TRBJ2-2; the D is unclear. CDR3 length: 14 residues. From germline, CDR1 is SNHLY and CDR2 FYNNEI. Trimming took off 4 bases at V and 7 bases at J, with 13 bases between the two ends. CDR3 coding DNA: TGTGCCAGCAGTGTTCGGGCAGGCGGCGGGGAGCTGTTTTTT. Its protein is CASSVRAGGGELFF.

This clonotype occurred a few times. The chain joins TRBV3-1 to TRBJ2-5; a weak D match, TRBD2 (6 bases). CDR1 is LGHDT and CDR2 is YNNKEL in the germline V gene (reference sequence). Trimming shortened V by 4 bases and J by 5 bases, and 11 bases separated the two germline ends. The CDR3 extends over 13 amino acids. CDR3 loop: CASSRDFPETQYF. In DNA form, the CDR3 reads TGTGCCAGCAGCCGGGACTTTCCGGAGACCCAGTACTTC.

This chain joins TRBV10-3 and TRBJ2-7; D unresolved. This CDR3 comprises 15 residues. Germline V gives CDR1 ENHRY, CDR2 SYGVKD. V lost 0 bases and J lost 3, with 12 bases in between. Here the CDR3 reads CAISESVLWDYEQYF. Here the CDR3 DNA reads TGTGCCATCAGTGAGTCCGTCCTGTGGGACTACGAGCAGTACTTC.

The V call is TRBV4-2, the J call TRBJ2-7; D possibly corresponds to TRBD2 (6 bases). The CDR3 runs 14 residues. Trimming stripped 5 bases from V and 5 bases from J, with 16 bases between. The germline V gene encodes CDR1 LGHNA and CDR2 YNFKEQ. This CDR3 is CASSSSWGGNEQYF. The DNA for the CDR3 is TGTGCCAGCAGCTCGTCCTGGGGCGGGAACGAGCAGTACTTC.

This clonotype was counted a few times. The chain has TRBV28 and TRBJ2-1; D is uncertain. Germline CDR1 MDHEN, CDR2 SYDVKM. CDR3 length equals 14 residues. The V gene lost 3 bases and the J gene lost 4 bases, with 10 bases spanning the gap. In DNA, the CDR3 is TGTGCCAGCAGTTTTAGGCAGATTTACAATGAGCAGTTCTTC. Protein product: CASSFRQIYNEQFF.

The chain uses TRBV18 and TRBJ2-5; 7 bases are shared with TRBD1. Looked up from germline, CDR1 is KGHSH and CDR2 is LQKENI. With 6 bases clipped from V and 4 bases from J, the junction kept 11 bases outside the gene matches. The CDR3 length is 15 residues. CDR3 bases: TGTGCCAGCTCCCCGATCTCACAGGGGCGAGAGACCCAGTACTTC. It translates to CASSPISQGRETQYF.

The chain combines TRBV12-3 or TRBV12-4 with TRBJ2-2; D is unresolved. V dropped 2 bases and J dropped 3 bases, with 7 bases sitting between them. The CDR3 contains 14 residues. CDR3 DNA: TGTGCCAGCAGTTTACGGGTCGACACCGGGGAGCTGTTTTTT. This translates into CASSLRVDTGELFF.

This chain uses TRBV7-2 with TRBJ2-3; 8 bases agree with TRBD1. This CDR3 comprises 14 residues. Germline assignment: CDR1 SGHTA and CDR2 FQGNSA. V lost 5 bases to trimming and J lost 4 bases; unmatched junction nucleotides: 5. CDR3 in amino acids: CASSQDRAADTQYF. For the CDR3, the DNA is TGTGCCAGCAGCCAGGACAGGGCCGCAGATACGCAGTATTTT.

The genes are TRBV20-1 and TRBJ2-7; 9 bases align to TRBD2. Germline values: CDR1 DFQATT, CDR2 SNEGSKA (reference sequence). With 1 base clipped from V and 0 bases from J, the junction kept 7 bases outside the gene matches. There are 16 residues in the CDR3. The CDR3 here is CSARVIKRGDSYEQYF. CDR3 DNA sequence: TGCAGTGCTAGAGTTATAAAGCGGGGGGACTCCTACGAGCAGTACTTC.

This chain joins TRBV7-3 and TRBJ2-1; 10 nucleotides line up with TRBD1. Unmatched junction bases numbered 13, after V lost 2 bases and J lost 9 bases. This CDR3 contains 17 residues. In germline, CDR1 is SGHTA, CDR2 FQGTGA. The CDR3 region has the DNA TGTGCCAGCAGCTTACGATCTCCGGGACAGGGGAATAGTGAGCAGTTCTTC. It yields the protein CASSLRSPGQGNSEQFF. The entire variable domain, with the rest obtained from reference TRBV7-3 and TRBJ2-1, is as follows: GAGVSQTPSNKVTEKGKYVELRCDPISGHTALYWYRQSLGQGPEFLIYFQGTGAADDSGLPNDRFFAVRPEGSVSTLKIQRTERGDSAVYLCASSLRSPGQGNSEQFFGPGTRLTVL.

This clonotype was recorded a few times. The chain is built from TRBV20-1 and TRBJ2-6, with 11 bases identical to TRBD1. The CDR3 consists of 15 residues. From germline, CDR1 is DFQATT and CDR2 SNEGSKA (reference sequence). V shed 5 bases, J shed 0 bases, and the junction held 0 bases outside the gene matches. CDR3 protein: CSAGTGGSGANVLTF. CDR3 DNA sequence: TGCAGTGCTGGGACAGGGGGCTCTGGGGCCAACGTCCTGACTTTC.

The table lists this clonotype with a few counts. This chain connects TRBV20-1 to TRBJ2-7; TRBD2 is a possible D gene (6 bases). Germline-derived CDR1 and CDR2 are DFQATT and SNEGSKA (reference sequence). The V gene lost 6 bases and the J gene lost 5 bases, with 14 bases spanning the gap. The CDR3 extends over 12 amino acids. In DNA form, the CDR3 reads TGCAGTGCCGGACGGGGGACGAACGAGCAGTACGTC. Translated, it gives CSAGRGTNEQYV.

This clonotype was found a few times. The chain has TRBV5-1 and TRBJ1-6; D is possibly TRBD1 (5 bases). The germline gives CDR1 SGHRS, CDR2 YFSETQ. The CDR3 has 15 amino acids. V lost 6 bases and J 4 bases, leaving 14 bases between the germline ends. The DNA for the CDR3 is TGCGCCAGCAACACCGGGACGGCGTATAATTCACCCCTCCACTTT. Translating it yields CASNTGTAYNSPLHF.

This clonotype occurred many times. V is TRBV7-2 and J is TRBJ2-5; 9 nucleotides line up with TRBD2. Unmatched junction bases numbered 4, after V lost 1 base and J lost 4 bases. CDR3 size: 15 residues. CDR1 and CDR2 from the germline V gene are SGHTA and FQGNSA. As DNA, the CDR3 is TGTGCCAGCAGCTTAGTTGCGGGGGGGCGAGAGACCCAGTACTTC. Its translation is CASSLVAGGRETQYF.

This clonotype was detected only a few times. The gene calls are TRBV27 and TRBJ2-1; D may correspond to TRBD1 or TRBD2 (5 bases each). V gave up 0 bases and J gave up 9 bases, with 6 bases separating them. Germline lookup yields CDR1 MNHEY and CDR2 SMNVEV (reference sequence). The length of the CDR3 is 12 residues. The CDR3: CASSLSRGEQFF. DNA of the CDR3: TGTGCCAGCAGTTTATCGAGGGGTGAGCAGTTCTTC.

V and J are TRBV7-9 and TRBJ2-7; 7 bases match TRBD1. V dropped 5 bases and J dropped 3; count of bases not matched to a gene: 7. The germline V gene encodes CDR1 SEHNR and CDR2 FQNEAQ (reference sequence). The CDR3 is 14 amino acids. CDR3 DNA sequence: TGTGCCAGCAGCACCAGACAGGGCCACTACGAGCAGTACTTC. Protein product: CASSTRQGHYEQYF.

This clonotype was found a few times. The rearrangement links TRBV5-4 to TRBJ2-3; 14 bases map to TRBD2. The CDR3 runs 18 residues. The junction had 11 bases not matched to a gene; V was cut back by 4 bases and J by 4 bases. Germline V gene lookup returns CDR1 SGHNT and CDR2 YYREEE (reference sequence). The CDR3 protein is CASSQGGLAGGSADTQYF. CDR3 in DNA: TGTGCCAGCAGCCAGGGCGGACTAGCGGGGGGTAGTGCAGATACGCAGTATTTT. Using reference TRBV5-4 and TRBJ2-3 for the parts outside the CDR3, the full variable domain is ETGVTQSPTHLIKTRGQQVTLRCSSQSGHNTVSWYQQALGQGPQFIFQYYREEENGRGNFPPRFSGLQFPNYSSELNVNALELDDSALYLCASSQGGLAGGSADTQYFGPGTRLTVL.

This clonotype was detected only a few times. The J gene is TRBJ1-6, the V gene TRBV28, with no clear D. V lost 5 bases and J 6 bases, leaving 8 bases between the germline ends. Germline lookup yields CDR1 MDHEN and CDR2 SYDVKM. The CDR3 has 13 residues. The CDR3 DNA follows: TGTGCCAGCAGTGTACGGGGTAATTCACCCCTCCACTTT. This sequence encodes CASSVRGNSPLHF.

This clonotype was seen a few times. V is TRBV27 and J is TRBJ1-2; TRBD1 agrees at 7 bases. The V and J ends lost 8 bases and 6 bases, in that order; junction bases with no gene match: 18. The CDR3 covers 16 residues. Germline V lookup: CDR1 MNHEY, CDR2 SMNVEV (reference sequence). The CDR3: CASAPLGQVRGDGYTF. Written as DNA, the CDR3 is TGTGCCAGCGCCCCTTTAGGACAGGTTCGGGGTGATGGCTACACCTTC.

CDR3 sequence: CASSLSEYTYEQYF. DNA for the CDR3: TGCGCCAGCAGCTTGAGCGAGTATACCTACGAGCAGTACTTC. The chain carries TRBV5-1 and TRBJ2-7; no definite D call. The CDR3 spans 14 residues. V gave up 1 base and J gave up 2 bases, with 10 bases separating them. Germline assignment: CDR1 SGHRS and CDR2 YFSETQ.

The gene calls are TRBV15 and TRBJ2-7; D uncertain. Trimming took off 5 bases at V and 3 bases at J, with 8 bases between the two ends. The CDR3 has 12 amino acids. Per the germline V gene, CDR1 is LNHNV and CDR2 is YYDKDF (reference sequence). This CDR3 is CATSRVGYEQYF. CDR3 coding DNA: TGTGCCACCAGCCGGGTGGGCTACGAGCAGTACTTC.

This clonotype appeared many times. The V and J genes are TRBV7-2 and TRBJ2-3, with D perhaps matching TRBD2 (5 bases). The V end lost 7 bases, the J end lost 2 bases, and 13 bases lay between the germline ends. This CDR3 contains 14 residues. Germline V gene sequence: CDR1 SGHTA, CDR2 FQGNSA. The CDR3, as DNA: TGTGCCAGCAAGACTATGCTAGACACAGATACGCAGTATTTT. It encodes CASKTMLDTDTQYF.